This T cell receptor (beta chain) was recorded in a study of blood T cells in healthy people across ages. Findings and limits, study-wide: Diversity figures derived from one million T cells were judged to underestimate the true value. Donors of long life had a larger count of naive CD4+ cells and greater diversity than aged donors.

With each sample, at least 5 micrograms of total RNA were extracted. Through a sample-barcoded 5' primer and a J-beta primer mix, a second PCR was run for about 7 to 12 cycles. Every single cDNA molecule received a tag from a template-switch adaptor with 12 random nucleotides. From the 5' RACE reads, TCRdb called clonotypes with MiXCR, one entry per CDR3 protein. The sample records more than 1,000,000 distinct CDR3 sequences, approximately 25% being singletons. In the case of this clonotype: The antigen remains undetermined.

Germline V gives CDR1 DFQATT, CDR2 SNEGSKA (reference sequence). The CDR3 covers 18 residues. Trimming took 6 bases from V and 3 from J; bases not matched to a gene: 19. These data also formed part of another study, on T cells of mothers and their children.

This clonotype originated in a girl aged 2 to 9 in good health. V usage is TRBV20-1 and J usage is TRBJ1-5; 8 bases agree with TRBD1. Sequencing was performed on blood. CDR3 bases: TGCAGTGCCCGAAGTCGGACAGGGAAGTCATTATACAATCAGCCCCAGCATTTT. Residues: CSARSRTGKSLYNQPQHF.